The TCR beta chain under discussion was sequenced for a study of CD8+ T cells in alopecia areata (dated by TCRdb to 2016 to 2019). With regard to the full study: The treated patients took part in an open-label pilot trial in which moderate-to-severe alopecia areata was treated with oral tofacitinib at 5 to 10 mg twice daily. Tofacitinib-treated patients had biopsies at baseline and at 4 and 24 weeks of treatment, with a later scalp biopsy in several patients. The study used high-throughput TCRbeta sequencing to examine T cell clonal expansion in alopecia areata, in both the C3H/HeJ mouse model and human patients. Tofacitinib was given for 6 to 18 months, followed by 6 months of follow-up off drug to assess delayed response and recurrence. Clonality in the scalp was compared among normal scalp (n=4), patchy alopecia areata scalp (n=8), and alopecia totalis/universalis scalp (n=8). On the human side, TCRbeta sequencing was run on scalp tissue and on sorted CD4+ and CD8+ peripheral blood T cells from healthy controls and from alopecia areata patients with either patchy or totalis/universalis disease. RNA came from the PAXgene miRNA kit for fixed scalp, the miRNeasy kit for PBMCs, and the RNeasy kit for mouse skin. immunoSEQ multiplex PCR using 35 Vbeta forward primers and 13 Jbeta reverse primers was used to amplify TCRbeta CDR3 regions.

The junction shows trimming of 5 bases on V and 6 bases on J, plus 19 bases between the germline ends. The CDR3 sequence holds 16 residues, the cysteine and phenylalanine included. CDR3 DNA is the only sequence kept; it has 48 bases, read in frame from the first base. In the germline V gene (reference sequence), CDR1 corresponds to MNHEY and CDR2 to SMNVEV. General conclusions and limits of the study: Higher clonality and more expanded CD8+ clones were observed in lesional scalp than in normal scalp, particularly in alopecia totalis/universalis, a finding suggestive of antigenic drive. Unlike mouse skin, where gammadelta T cells dominate, normal human skin contains resident alphabeta T cells that get sequenced too, which complicates analysis of the scalp TCR repertoire. Shared TCR sequences between patients were less evident than in mice, which may be partly attributable to HLA diversity in the patient population.

The time point label, read with the paper, signifies: baseline before oral tofacitinib. From alopecia areata patients, peripheral blood was collected along with lesional scalp punch biopsies. PBMCs were isolated by density centrifugation and stained for CD3, CD4 and CD8, after which CD4+ and CD8+ T cells were sorted on a FACSAria. Library preparation used the immunoSEQ multiplex PCR assay. RNA was extracted from all samples and reverse transcribed into cDNA, which served as template for TCR sequencing. First-strand cDNA was synthesized using SuperScript III with a 2:1 mix of oligo-dT and random hexamers. A synthetic immune receptor repertoire was used to assess amplification bias, and residual bias was removed computationally. As for the original processing: Raw reads were preprocessed to remove errors, and CDR3 was defined by IMGT conventions from the conserved cysteine to phenylalanine. Clonality was calculated as 1 minus Shannon entropy normalized by log2 of the number of productive unique TCRs. Scalp TCRbeta sequences were cross-referenced with sorted blood CD4 and CD8 repertoires so that the CD4 or CD8 identity of scalp clones could be inferred. Not all clones reach the TCRdb copy of this immuneACCESS table, which keeps in-frame sequences only. Checked studies attribute under half of the gap to unresolved V genes and leave the rest unexplained. Clone size and the V and J calls come from that table; the DNA yielded D and trimming. Present in this sample are fewer than 200,000 clones, less than 80% of which were seen just once. Around 10% of the sample comes from the top ten.

As concerns this clone: Its antigen is still unknown. Base quality data are lacking; no much larger clone is found one base away.

The sequence is built from TRBV27 and TRBJ2-2, with the D gene not confidently named. The receptor was isolated from a human donor with alopecia areata. The source material was CD8+ T cells sorted from blood, sampled at week 0. CDR3 loop: CASSSASADPPGELFF. The nucleotide sequence reads as follows: TGTGCCAGCAGTAGTGCCTCTGCCGATCCCCCCGGGGAGCTGTTTTTT.